This T cell receptor (beta chain) was recorded in a study of blood T cell repertoires in COVID-19. Study-level background: Acute and convalescent COVID-19 samples came from the United States, Italy and Spain. Sample material is recorded as cDNA or gDNA derived from T cells, B-cell-depleted T cells, or PBMCs.

The V segment lost 0 bases and the J segment 8 bases; nucleotides outside the gene matches: 10. CDR1 and CDR2 from the germline V gene are SEHNR and FQNEAQ (reference sequence). The CDR3 is 16 amino acids. As originally analysed: Estimation of nucleated cell counts was performed using reference gene primer amplification. The repertoire was sequenced with immunoSEQ multiplex PCR; TCRdb's copy has only in-frame clones and lacks some. The DNA was the basis for D and trimming; V, J and clone size are from that table. The sample consists of more than 95,000 clones, about 85% of them appearing once. Sequenced material: peripheral blood. The chain combines TRBV7-9 with TRBJ2-1; 7 nucleotides align to TRBD1. This clonotype was obtained from a man in his fifties or sixties with acute or convalescent COVID-19. The CDR3 sequence: CASSLARQGLSDEQFF. The CDR3 DNA follows: TGTGCCAGCAGCTTAGCACGACAGGGTCTTAGCGATGAGCAGTTCTTC.